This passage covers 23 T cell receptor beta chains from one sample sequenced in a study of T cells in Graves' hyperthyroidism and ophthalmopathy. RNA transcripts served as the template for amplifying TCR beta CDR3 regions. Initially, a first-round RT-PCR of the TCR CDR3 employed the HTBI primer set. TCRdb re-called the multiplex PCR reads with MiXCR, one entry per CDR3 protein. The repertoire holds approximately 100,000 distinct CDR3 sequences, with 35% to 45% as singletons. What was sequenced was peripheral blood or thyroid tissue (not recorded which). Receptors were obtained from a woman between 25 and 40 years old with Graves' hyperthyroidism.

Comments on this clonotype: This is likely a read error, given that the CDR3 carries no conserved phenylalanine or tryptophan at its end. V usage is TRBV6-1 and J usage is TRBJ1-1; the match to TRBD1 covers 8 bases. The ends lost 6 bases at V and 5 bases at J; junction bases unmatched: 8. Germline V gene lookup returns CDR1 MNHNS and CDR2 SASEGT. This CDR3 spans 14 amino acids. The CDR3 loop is CASSRSGGYTEAFL. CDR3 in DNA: TGTGCCAGCAGCCGTTCAGGGGGCTATACTGAAGCTTTCTTG.

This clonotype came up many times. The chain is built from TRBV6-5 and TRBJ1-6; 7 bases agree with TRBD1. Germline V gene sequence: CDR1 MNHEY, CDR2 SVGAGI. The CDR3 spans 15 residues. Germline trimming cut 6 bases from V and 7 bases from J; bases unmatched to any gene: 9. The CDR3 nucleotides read TGTGCCAGCAGCTCAGACAGGGCAGAGAATTCACCCCTCCACTTT. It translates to CASSSDRAENSPLHF.

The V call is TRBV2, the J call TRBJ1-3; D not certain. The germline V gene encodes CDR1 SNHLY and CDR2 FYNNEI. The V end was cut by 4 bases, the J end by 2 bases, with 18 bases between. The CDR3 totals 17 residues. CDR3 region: CASSALGSGLPGNTIYF. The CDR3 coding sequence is TGTGCCAGCAGTGCTCTGGGGTCGGGCCTACCTGGAAACACCATATATTTT.

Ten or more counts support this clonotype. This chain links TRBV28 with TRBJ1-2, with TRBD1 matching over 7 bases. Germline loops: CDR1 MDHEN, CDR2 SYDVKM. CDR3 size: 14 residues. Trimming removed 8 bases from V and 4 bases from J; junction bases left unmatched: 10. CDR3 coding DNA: TGTGCCAGCTACCAGACAGGGTCGAGCTATGGCTACACCTTC. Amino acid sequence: CASYQTGSSYGYTF.

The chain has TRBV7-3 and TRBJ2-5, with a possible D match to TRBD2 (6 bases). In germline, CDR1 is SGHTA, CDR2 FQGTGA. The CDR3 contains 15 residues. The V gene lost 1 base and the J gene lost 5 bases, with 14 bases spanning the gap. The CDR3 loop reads CASSLRMGGEETQYF. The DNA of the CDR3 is TGTGCCAGCAGCTTAAGGATGGGCGGGGAGGAGACCCAGTACTTC.

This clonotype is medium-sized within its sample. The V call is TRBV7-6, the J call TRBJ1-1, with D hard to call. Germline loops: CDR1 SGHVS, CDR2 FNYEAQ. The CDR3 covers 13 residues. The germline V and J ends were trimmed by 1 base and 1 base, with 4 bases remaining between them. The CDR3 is CASSLDTNTEAFF. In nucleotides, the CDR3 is TGTGCCAGCAGCTTAGATACGAACACTGAAGCTTTCTTT.

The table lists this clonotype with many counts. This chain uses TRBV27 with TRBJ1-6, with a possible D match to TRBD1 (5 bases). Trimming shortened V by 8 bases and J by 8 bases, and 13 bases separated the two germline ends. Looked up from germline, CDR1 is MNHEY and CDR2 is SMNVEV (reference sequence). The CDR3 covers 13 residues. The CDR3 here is CASSWKGHSPLHF. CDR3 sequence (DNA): TGTGCCAGCTCTTGGAAGGGGCATTCACCCCTCCACTTT.

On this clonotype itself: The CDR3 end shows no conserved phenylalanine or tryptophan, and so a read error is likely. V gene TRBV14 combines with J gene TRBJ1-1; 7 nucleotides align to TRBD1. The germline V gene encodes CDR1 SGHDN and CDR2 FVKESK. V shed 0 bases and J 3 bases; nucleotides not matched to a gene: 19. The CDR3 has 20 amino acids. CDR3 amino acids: CASSQDVGLRDSHFDTEAFS. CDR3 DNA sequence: TGTGCCAGCAGCCAAGACGTAGGTCTTCGGGACAGTCATTTTGACACTGAAGCTTTCTCT.

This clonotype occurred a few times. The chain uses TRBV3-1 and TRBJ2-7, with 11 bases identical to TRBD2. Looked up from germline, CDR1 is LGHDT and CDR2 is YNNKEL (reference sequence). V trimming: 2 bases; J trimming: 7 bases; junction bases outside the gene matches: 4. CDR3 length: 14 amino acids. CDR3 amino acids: CASSQSRLAGEQYF. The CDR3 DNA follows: TGTGCCAGCAGCCAATCTCGACTAGCGGGGGAGCAGTACTTC.

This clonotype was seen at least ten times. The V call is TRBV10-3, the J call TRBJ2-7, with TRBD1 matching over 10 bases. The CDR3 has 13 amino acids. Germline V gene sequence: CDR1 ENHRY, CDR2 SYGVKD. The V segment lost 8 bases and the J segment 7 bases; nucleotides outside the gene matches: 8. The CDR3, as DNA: TGTGCCATCTGGGACAGGGGAATGTGGGAGCAGTACTTC. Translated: CAIWDRGMWEQYF.

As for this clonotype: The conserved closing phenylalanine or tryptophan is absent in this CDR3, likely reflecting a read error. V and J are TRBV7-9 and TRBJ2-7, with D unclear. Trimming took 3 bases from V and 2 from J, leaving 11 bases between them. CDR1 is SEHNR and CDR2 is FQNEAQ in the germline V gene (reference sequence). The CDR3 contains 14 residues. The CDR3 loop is CASSFGPLPYEQYL. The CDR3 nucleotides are TGTGCCAGCAGCTTCGGGCCGTTACCCTACGAGCAGTACCTC.

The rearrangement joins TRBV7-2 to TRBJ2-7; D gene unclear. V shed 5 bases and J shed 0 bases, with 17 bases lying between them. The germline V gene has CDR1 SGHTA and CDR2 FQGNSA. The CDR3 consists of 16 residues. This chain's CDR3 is CASSPKGSTSSYEQYF. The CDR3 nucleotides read TGTGCCAGCAGCCCCAAGGGCAGCACCAGCTCCTACGAGCAGTACTTC.

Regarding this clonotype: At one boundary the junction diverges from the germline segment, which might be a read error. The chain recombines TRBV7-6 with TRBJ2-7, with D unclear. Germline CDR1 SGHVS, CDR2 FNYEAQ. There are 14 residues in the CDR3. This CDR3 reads CASSLKRPPYEQCF. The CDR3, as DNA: TGTGCCAGCAGCTTAAAGAGGCCCCCCTACGAGCAGTGCTTC.

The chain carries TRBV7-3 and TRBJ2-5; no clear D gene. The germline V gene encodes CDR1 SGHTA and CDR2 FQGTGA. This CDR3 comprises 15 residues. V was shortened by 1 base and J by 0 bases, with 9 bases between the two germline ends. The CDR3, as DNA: TGTGCCAGCAGCTTAAGGATGGGCAACCAAGAGACCCAGTACTTC. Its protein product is CASSLRMGNQETQYF.

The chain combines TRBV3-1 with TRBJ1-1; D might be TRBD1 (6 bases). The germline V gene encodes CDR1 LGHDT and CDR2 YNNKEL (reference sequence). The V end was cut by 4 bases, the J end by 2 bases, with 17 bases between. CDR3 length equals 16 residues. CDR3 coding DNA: TGTGCCAGCAGCCGGGCACATACAGGGCTCAACACTGAAGCTTTCTTT. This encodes CASSRAHTGLNTEAFF.

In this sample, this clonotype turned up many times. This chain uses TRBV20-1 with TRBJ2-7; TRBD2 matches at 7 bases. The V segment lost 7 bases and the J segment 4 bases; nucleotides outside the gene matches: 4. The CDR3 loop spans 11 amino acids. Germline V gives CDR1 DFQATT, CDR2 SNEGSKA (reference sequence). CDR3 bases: TGCAGTGTTAAAGCGGGGTACGAGCAGTACTTC. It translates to CSVKAGYEQYF.

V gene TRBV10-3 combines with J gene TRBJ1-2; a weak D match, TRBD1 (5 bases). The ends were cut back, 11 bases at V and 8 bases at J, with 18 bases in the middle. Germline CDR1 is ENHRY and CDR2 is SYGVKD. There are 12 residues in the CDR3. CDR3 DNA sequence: TGTGCCGCCCGAGGGACCGCCAGGGGCTACACCTTC. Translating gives CAARGTARGYTF.

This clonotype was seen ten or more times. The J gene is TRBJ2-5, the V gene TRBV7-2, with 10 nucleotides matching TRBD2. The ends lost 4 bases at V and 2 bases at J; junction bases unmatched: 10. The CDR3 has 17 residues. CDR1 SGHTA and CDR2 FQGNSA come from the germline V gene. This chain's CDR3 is CASSSGASGSVQETQYF. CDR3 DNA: TGTGCCAGCAGCTCCGGGGCTAGCGGGAGTGTACAAGAGACCCAGTACTTC.

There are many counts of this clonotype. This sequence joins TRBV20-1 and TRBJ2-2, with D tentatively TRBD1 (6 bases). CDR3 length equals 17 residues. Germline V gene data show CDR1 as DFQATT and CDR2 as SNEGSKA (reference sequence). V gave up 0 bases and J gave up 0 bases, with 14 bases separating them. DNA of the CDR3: TGCAGTGCTAGAGATCCTTGGACAGACACGAACACCGGGGAGCTGTTTTTT. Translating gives CSARDPWTDTNTGELFF.

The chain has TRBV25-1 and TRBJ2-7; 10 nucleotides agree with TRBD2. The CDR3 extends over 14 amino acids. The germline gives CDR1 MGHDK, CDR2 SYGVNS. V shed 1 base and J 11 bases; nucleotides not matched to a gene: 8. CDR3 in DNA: TGTGCCAGCAGTGAATCCTTAACTAGCGGGAAGGAGTACTTC. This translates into CASSESLTSGKEYF.

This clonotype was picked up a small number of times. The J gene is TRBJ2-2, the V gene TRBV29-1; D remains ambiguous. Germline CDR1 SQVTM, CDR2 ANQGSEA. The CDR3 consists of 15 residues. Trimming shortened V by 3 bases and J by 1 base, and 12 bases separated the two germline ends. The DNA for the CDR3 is TGCAGCGTTGAGGTCGACGGCATGAACACCGGGGAGCTGTTTTTT. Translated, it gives CSVEVDGMNTGELFF.

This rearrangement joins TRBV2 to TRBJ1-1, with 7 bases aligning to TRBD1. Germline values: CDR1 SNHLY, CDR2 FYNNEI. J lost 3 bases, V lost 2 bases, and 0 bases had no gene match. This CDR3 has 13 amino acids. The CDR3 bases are TGTGCCAGCAGTGAACAGGGGGACACTGAAGCTTTCTTT. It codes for CASSEQGDTEAFF.

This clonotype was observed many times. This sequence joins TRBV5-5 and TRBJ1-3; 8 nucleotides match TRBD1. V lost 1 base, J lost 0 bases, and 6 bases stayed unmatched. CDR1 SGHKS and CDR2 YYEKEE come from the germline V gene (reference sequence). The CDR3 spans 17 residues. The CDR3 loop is CASSLIDRGFSGNTIYF. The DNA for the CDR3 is TGTGCCAGCAGCTTGATCGACAGGGGCTTCTCTGGAAACACCATATATTTT.